This TCR beta chain comes out of a study of blood T cell repertoires in COVID-19 (dated by TCRdb to between 2020 and 2021). Study-wide context: Collaborator samples came from the United States, Italy and Spain and covered acute and convalescent phases of COVID-19. The sample metadata nearly always contained a de-identified subject ID, COVID-19 status, age in years and sex. Where available, HLA class I and class II types were taken from metadata supplied by the sample provider and were not determined by assay-based typing. Samples came from the ongoing ImmuneRACE study (first 160 participants) plus 1,254 subjects from 6 global collaborators. The dataset comprised deeply sampled blood TCRbeta repertoires from subjects exposed to, actively infected with, or recovered from COVID-19. A freely available public database, intended as a resource for researchers studying the immune response to SARS-CoV-2, is where the repertoires were released. The material from the prospective study consisted of cDNA or gDNA derived from T cells, B-cell-depleted T cells, or PBMCs.

The immunoSEQ Assay, a bias-controlled multiplex PCR, was used to amplify TCRbeta CDR3 regions from genomic DNA. In the source study's methods: Within the assay, amplification of reference gene primers was used to estimate how many nucleated cells each sample contained. Sequence reads were collapsed and filtered to measure the absolute abundance of every unique TCRbeta CDR3 rearrangement. For each sample, productive Simpson clonality was calculated by taking the square root of Simpson's diversity index across productive rearrangements. TCRdb obtained this table from immuneACCESS and retained in-frame rearrangements with V and J assigned. These tables miss some clones; where compared with another copy, unresolved V genes account for less than half of the shortfall, and the remainder is unexplained. The V and J calls and clone size were taken over from that table, and D and trimming were inferred from the DNA. For this sample the table gives around 180,000 clones, of which around nine tenths were detected only once. In total, the top ten clones hold around 2.3% of the sample.

What the work shows at the level of the full study, not this receptor alone: The quantity of clinical and demographic metadata differed by source and by participant and was supplied without curation.

Collaborating institutions collected whole blood in K2EDTA tubes following their own protocols. Collaborator samples were shipped for TCRbeta analysis as frozen whole blood, isolated PBMCs, or DNA extracted from either sample type. Concerning this clone itself: Its antigen remains undetermined. The record has no base qualities; no much larger clone is one base away. The same CDR3 arises from other DNA sequences in this sample as well.

This sequence originates from a man aged 65-85 years with active or convalescent COVID-19. Sequencing used peripheral blood.

The CDR3 region has the sequence CAWSGQGNQPQHF. The DNA sequence is as follows: TGTGCCTGGAGCGGCCAGGGGAATCAGCCCCAGCATTTT. The rearranged segments are TRBV30 and TRBJ1-5; TRBD1 is possibly the D segment (6 matching bases). Spanning cysteine to phenylalanine, the CDR3 consists of 13 amino acids. Only the CDR3 part of the read is kept: 39 bases, read in frame from the first base. V is reduced by 3 bases and J by 4 bases, leaving a spacing of 10 bases between them. Taken from the germline V gene (reference sequence), the CDR1 and CDR2 loops are GTSNPN and SVGIG. Supplemented by the reference TRBV30 and TRBJ1-5 proteins around the CDR3, the complete variable domain is SQTIHQWPATLVQPVGSPLSLECTVEGTSNPNLYWYRQAAGRGLQLLFYSVGIGQISSEVPQNLSASRPQDRQFILSSKKLLLSDSGFYLCAWSGQGNQPQHFGDGTRLSIL.